Below, 2 T cell receptor beta chains from the same sample are listed, as sequenced in a study of blood T cell repertoires in COVID-19. The repertoire was sequenced with immunoSEQ multiplex PCR; TCRdb's copy has only in-frame clones and lacks some. The sample consists of over 85,000 clones, over 75% of them appearing once. Sequences were obtained from peripheral blood. The receptors were sampled from an elderly woman with active or convalescent COVID-19.

The chain links TRBV7-2 to TRBJ2-7; 13 bases align to TRBD2. Germline V gives CDR1 SGHTA, CDR2 FQGNSA. The V segment lost 5 bases and the J segment 1 base; nucleotides outside the gene matches: 2. The CDR3 spans 15 residues. The CDR3 bases are TGTGCCAGCAGCGGACTAGCGGGAGCATCCTACGAGCAGTACTTC. It encodes CASSGLAGASYEQYF.

The chain combines TRBV4-2 with TRBJ2-1, with 9 bases aligning to TRBD2. V was pared by 5 bases and J by 4 bases, with 3 bases of the junction left unmatched. Germline V gene lookup returns CDR1 LGHNA and CDR2 YNFKEQ. This CDR3 has 14 amino acids. CDR3 sequence: CASSSREGYNEQFF. As DNA, the CDR3 is TGTGCCAGCAGCTCGCGGGAGGGTTACAATGAGCAGTTCTTC.